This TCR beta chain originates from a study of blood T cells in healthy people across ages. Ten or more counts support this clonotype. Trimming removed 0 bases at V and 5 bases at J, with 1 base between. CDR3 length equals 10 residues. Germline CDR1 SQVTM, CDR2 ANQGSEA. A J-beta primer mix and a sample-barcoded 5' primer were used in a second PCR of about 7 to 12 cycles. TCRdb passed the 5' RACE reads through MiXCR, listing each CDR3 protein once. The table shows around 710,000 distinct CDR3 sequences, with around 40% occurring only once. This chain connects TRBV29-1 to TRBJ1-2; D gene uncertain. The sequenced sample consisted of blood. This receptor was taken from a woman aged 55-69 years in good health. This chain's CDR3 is CSVEDYGYTF. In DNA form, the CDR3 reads TGCAGCGTTGAAGATTATGGCTACACCTTC.